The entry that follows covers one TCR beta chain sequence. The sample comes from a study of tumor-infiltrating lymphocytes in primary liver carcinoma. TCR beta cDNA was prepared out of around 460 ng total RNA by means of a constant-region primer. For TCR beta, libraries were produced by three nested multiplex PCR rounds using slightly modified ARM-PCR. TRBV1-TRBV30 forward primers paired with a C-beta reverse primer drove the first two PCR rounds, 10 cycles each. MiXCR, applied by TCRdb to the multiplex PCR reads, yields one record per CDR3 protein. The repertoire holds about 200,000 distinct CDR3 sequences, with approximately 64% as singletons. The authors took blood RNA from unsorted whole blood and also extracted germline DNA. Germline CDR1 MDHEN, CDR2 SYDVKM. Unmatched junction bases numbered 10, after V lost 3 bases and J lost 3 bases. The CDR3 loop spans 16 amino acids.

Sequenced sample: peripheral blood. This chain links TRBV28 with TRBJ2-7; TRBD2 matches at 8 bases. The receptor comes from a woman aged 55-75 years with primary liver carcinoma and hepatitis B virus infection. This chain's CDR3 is CASSLAGAGDSYEQYF. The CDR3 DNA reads TGTGCCAGCAGTTTGGCGGGAGCGGGAGACAGCTACGAGCAGTACTTC.